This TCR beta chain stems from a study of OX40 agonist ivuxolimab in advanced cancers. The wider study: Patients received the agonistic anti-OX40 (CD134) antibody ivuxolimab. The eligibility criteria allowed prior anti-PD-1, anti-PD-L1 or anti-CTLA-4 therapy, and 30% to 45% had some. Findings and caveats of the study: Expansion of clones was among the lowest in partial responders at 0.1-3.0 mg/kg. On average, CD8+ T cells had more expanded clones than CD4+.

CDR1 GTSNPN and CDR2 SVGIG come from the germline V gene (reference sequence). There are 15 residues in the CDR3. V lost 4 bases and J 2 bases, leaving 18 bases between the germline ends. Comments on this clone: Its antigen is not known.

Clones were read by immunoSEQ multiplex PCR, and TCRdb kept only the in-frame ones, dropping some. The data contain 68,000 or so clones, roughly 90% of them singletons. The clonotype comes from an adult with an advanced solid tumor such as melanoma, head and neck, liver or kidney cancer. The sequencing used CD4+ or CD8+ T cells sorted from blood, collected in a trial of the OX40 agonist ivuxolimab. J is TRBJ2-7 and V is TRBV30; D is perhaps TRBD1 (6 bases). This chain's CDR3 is CAWTQGQWGAYEQYF. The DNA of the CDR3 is TGTGCCTGGACCCAAGGACAGTGGGGCGCCTACGAGCAGTACTTC. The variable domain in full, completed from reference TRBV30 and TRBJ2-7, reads SQTIHQWPATLVQPVGSPLSLECTVEGTSNPNLYWYRQAAGRGLQLLFYSVGIGQISSEVPQNLSASRPQDRQFILSSKKLLLSDSGFYLCAWTQGQWGAYEQYFGPGTRLTVT.